Below, 20 T cell receptor beta chains from the same sample are listed, as sequenced in a study of blood T cell repertoires in COVID-19. TCRdb's copy holds only in-frame clones and misses some; the assay was immunoSEQ multiplex PCR. The sample carries 150,000 to 200,000 clones, 80% recorded once. Material: PBMCs or T cells enriched from blood (not recorded which). Receptors originate from a middle-aged man who had recovered from COVID-19.

This clone was seen only a few times. This chain links TRBV12-5 with TRBJ1-1; 8 bases fit TRBD1. CDR1 and CDR2 (germline): LGHNT, FRNRAP. This CDR3 has 13 amino acids. The junction had 2 bases not matched to a gene; V was cut back by 7 bases and J by 1 base. This CDR3 is CASAGGWNTEAFF. For the CDR3, the DNA is TGTGCTAGTGCAGGGGGCTGGAACACTGAAGCTTTCTTT. Drawing the rest from reference TRBV12-5 and TRBJ1-1, the complete variable domain is DARVTQTPRHKVTEMGQEVTMRCQPILGHNTVFWYRQTMMQGLELLAYFRNRAPLDDSGMPKDRFSAEMPDATLATLKIQPSEPRDSAVYFCASAGGWNTEAFFGQGTRLTVV.

The V and J genes are TRBV25-1 and TRBJ1-1, with D unclear. V lost 6 bases, J lost 11 bases, and 13 bases lay in between. The CDR3 loop spans 11 amino acids. In germline, CDR1 is MGHDK, CDR2 SYGVNS. The CDR3 here is CASREEVRAFF. DNA for the CDR3: TGTGCCAGCAGGGAGGAGGTACGGGCTTTCTTT. Supplemented by reference TRBV25-1 and TRBJ1-1, the full variable domain reads EADIYQTPRYLVIGTGKKITLECSQTMGHDKMYWYQQDPGMELHLIHYSYGVNSTEKGDLSSESTVSRIRTEHFPLTLESARPSHTSQYLCASREEVRAFFGQGTRLTVV.

The chain carries TRBV30 and TRBJ2-7; 8 nucleotides match TRBD1. The trim removed 5 bases at V and 5 bases at J, leaving 14 bases unmatched. Germline loops: CDR1 GTSNPN, CDR2 SVGIG (reference sequence). CDR3 size: 15 residues. As DNA, the CDR3 is TGTGCCTGGGAGACAGGGGCAGGGACGCCCCACGAGCAGTACGTC. This gives the protein CAWETGAGTPHEQYV.

This chain connects TRBV7-9 to TRBJ1-1, with TRBD1 identical over 8 bases. Germline-derived CDR1 and CDR2 are SEHNR and FQNEAQ (reference sequence). J lost 0 bases, V lost 5 bases, and 5 bases had no gene match. The CDR3 is 15 amino acids. CDR3 DNA sequence: TGTGCCAGCAGCCCACAGGGGGGAATGAACACTGAAGCTTTCTTT. Encoded protein: CASSPQGGMNTEAFF.

V gene TRBV10-3 combines with J gene TRBJ2-5; 12 bases align to TRBD2. Germline V gene data show CDR1 as ENHRY and CDR2 as SYGVKD. With V trimmed by 5 bases and J by 5 bases, 12 bases remained unmatched. This CDR3 is 17 amino acids long. DNA of the CDR3: TGTGCCATCAGTCGTTCGACTAGCGGGGGTCCTGGGGAGACCCAGTACTTC. The encoded protein is CAISRSTSGGPGETQYF.

The chain has TRBV7-3 and TRBJ2-3, with 11 bases identical to TRBD2. CDR1 and CDR2 from the germline V gene are SGHTA and FQGTGA. V dropped 4 bases and J dropped 4; count of bases not matched to a gene: 13. This CDR3 is built from 18 residues. As DNA, the CDR3 is TGTGCCAGCAGCTCCGGGGCTCTAGCGGGGGGTTCAGCAGATACGCAGTATTTT. Translating gives CASSSGALAGGSADTQYF.

This clone was seen once. The chain has TRBV19 and TRBJ2-3; 8 bases match TRBD2. The CDR3 spans 15 residues. The germline CDR1 and CDR2 sequences are LNHDA and SQIVND (reference sequence). V was pared by 6 bases and J by 5 bases, with 10 bases of the junction left unmatched. As DNA, the CDR3 is TGTGCCAGTAGGTCGACTAGCGTTTCTATAGATACGCAGTATTTT. As protein: CASRSTSVSIDTQYF. Variable domain in full (rest from reference TRBV19 and TRBJ2-3): DGGITQSPKYLFRKEGQNVTLSCEQNLNHDAMYWYRQDPGQGLRLIYYSQIVNDFQKGDIAEGYSVSREKKESFPLTVTSAQKNPTAFYLCASRSTSVSIDTQYFGPGTRLTVL.

The J gene is TRBJ1-5, the V gene TRBV2; no reliable D call. Between the trimmed V and J ends, which lost 4 bases and 1 base, there was a span of 11 bases. Germline assignment: CDR1 SNHLY and CDR2 FYNNEI. The CDR3 runs 15 residues. CDR3: CASSGPRGSNQPQHF. CDR3 coding DNA: TGTGCCAGCAGTGGACCTCGAGGGAGCAATCAGCCCCAGCATTTT.

The chain has TRBV6-5 and TRBJ1-5; maybe TRBD1 (5 bases). CDR1 MNHEY and CDR2 SVGAGI come from the germline V gene. The ends were cut back, 2 bases at V and 7 bases at J, with 12 bases in the middle. The CDR3 is made up of 14 amino acids. The CDR3 region is CASSYNRGEQPQHF. In DNA, the CDR3 is TGTGCCAGCAGTTACAATAGGGGCGAGCAGCCCCAGCATTTT.

This chain links TRBV5-1 with TRBJ2-4, with 8 positions matching TRBD2. The CDR3 extends over 14 amino acids. After removal of 4 bases from V and 7 bases from J, the junction contained 7 bases not matched to a gene. Looked up from germline, CDR1 is SGHRS and CDR2 is YFSETQ. CDR3 sequence: CASSPGGTSNIQYF. CDR3 nucleotides: TGCGCCAGCAGCCCGGGGGGGACAAGCAACATTCAGTACTTC.

This chain joins TRBV7-6 and TRBJ2-5, with 7 bases that match TRBD1. This CDR3 is built from 12 residues. J gave up 4 bases and V 4 bases, and 0 bases lay outside the gene matches. Germline V gives CDR1 SGHVS, CDR2 FNYEAQ. Here the CDR3 DNA reads TGTGCCAGCAGCTCAGGGGGAGAGACCCAGTACTTC. Residues: CASSSGGETQYF.

The rearrangement links TRBV9 to TRBJ1-1; D remains unclear. V was shortened by 0 bases and J by 8 bases, with 14 bases between the two germline ends. Germline loops: CDR1 SGDLS, CDR2 YYNGEE. This CDR3 has 14 amino acids. CDR3 bases: TGTGCCAGCAGCGTAGACGGAAGAGGAACCGAAGCTTTCTTT. This sequence encodes CASSVDGRGTEAFF.

The chain links TRBV5-3 to TRBJ2-7, with 10 positions matching TRBD1. TRBV5-3 is designated an ORF whose function remains uncertain. This CDR3 has 14 residues. Trimming cost V 10 bases and J 5 bases; bases outside gene matches: 12. The CDR3 spells CAGHDRGLSDEQYV. The CDR3 DNA sequence: TGTGCCGGGCATGACAGGGGGCTGTCGGACGAGCAGTACGTC.

The chain recombines TRBV3-1 (or the pseudogene TRBV3-2) with TRBJ2-7; possibly TRBD1 for D (6 bases). Deletions cut 4 bases from V and 6 bases from J, with 19 bases between. Germline V gene sequence: CDR1 LGHDT, CDR2 YNNKEL (reference sequence). This CDR3 comprises 15 residues. For the CDR3, the DNA is TGTGCCAGCAGCCCAAGGGTCAGGGGAACGGGCGAGCAGTACTTC. It specifies CASSPRVRGTGEQYF.

V usage is TRBV6-5 and J usage is TRBJ2-7, with 7 bases lining up with TRBD1. The germline CDR1 and CDR2 sequences are MNHEY and SVGAGI. The CDR3 spans 11 residues. J was trimmed by 3 bases and V by 10 bases; bases with no gene match: 3. CDR3 sequence: CATGQHYEQYF. The CDR3 DNA is TGTGCCACGGGACAGCACTACGAGCAGTACTTC.

J is TRBJ2-3 and V is TRBV5-1; the match to TRBD2 covers 13 bases. The CDR3 sequence is 16 residues long. Germline CDR1 is SGHRS and CDR2 is YFSETQ. J lost 3 bases, V lost 1 base, and 2 bases had no gene match. The CDR3: CASSLMTSGGTDTQYF. The CDR3 nucleotides read TGCGCCAGCAGCTTGATGACTAGCGGGGGGACAGATACGCAGTATTTT.

This chain links TRBV11-2 with TRBJ1-6; 9 bases are shared with TRBD1. CDR1 and CDR2 (germline): SGHAT, FQNNGV. The CDR3 runs 14 residues. J gave up 10 bases and V 5 bases, and 6 bases lay outside the gene matches. The CDR3 DNA sequence: TGTGCCAGCAGCCCCGACAGGGGGTCGTCACCCCTCCACTTT. Translating it yields CASSPDRGSSPLHF.

This chain links TRBV9 with TRBJ2-1, with TRBD2 matching over 11 bases. CDR3 length: 17 amino acids. Trimming removed 0 bases from V and 4 bases from J; junction bases left unmatched: 6. Per the germline V gene, CDR1 is SGDLS and CDR2 is YYNGEE. This CDR3 is CASSVGLAGGGYNEQFF. The CDR3 DNA follows: TGTGCCAGCAGCGTAGGGCTAGCGGGGGGAGGTTACAATGAGCAGTTCTTC.

V and J are TRBV7-9 and TRBJ1-1, with D uncertain. Germline V lookup: CDR1 SEHNR, CDR2 FQNEAQ (reference sequence). The length of the CDR3 is 15 residues. V was trimmed by 5 bases and J by 0 bases, leaving 13 bases between them. DNA for the CDR3: TGTGCCAGCAGCCAGCGTTCCGGTTTGAACACTGAAGCTTTCTTT. It encodes CASSQRSGLNTEAFF.

This clone was seen a few times. The chain has TRBV5-4 and TRBJ2-1, with TRBD2 matching over 8 bases. From germline, CDR1 is SGHNT and CDR2 YYREEE (reference sequence). V gave up 2 bases and J gave up 5 bases; unmatched junction bases: 6. The CDR3 runs to 15 residues. CDR3 residues: CASSFPGLDHNEQFF. For the CDR3, the DNA is TGTGCCAGCAGCTTTCCGGGACTAGATCACAATGAGCAGTTCTTC.